Listed below are T cell receptor beta chains from one sample, sequenced in a study of T cell repertoires in cytomegalovirus infection. TCRdb passed the reads through MiXCR, listing each CDR3 protein once. In the table there are around 120,000 distinct CDR3 sequences, under 30% of which are singletons. The antigens these receptors bind are not known. Material: PBMCs, sequenced either directly or after in vitro stimulation (not recorded which). The receptor set was obtained from a human donor in good health (CMV status not recorded). Some clones in this sample may be carry-over from other donors' samples. Both conserved end residues are part of each CDR3. The D gene is left open where the match is weak. The listing skips clone size in some rows; elsewhere it reads once, few, many or a size class.

CDR3 DNA	CDR3 protein	V gene	J gene	clone size	D gene
TGTGCCAGCAGCACCTATACAGGGCTTGGTAGAAATGAGCAGTTCTTC	CASSTYTGLGRNEQFF	TRBV7-9	TRBJ2-1	many	-
TGTGCCACCAGTGATTCGGGCCTGGGGACAATGACTGGCTACACCTTC	CATSDSGLGTMTGYTF	TRBV24-1	TRBJ1-2	few	-
TGTGCCAGCAGTAAACTAGCGGGAGTTCAGAATGAGCAGTTCTTC	CASSKLAGVQNEQFF	TRBV12-3/TRBV12-4	TRBJ2-1	-	TRBD2
TGTGCCAGTTCCGTGGGGAGGGCGGATACGCAGTATTTT	CASSVGRADTQYF	TRBV6-2/TRBV6-3	TRBJ2-3	few	TRBD2
TGTGCCAGCAGCCCCAACCCGGACAGGGCCCCCTACGAGCAGTACTTC	CASSPNPDRAPYEQYF	TRBV7-2	TRBJ2-7	many	TRBD1
TGTGCCAGCAGTCCCGACGGGAAGCACAATCAGCCCCAGCATTTT	CASSPDGKHNQPQHF	TRBV12-3/TRBV12-4	TRBJ1-5	-	-
TGTGCCAGCAGCTTAGGGGACGGTCAATACAATGAGCAGTTCTTC	CASSLGDGQYNEQFF	TRBV7-9	TRBJ2-1	many	-
TGTGCCAGCAGCTTAGGAGAGCGAGTAAGTGGCTACACCTTC	CASSLGERVSGYTF	TRBV7-2	TRBJ1-2	-	-
TGTGCCAGCAGTTACTCTGGGACAGGGGCAGATACGCAGTATTTT	CASSYSGTGADTQYF	TRBV6-8	TRBJ2-3	few	TRBD1
TGTGCCAGCAGCAGCTCTGAGCGGGACACAGATACGCAGTATTTT	CASSSSERDTDTQYF	TRBV7-6	TRBJ2-3	many	TRBD2
TGTGCCAGCAGCTTAGGACAGGGAGGGCTATTAACCTTC	CASSLGQGGLLTF	TRBV7-2	TRBJ1-2	many	TRBD1
TGTGCCACTTGGACGGACGGTGAGCAGTTCTTC	CATWTDGEQFF	TRBV19	TRBJ2-1	-	-
TGTGCCAGCAGTTTGGGGGACAGGGGAATCAATTCACCCCTCCACTTT	CASSLGDRGINSPLHF	TRBV27	TRBJ1-6	few	TRBD1